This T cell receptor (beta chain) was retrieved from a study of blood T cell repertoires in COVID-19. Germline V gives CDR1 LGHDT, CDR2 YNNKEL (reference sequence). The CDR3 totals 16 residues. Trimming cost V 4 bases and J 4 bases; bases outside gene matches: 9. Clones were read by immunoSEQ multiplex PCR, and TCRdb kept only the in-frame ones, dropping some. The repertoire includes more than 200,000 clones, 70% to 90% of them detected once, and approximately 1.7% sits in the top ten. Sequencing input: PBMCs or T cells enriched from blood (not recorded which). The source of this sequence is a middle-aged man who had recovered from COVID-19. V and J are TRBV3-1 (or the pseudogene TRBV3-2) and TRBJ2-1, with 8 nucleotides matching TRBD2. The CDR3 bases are TGTGCCAGCAGCCCCTTACTAGCGGCGGCATACAATGAGCAGTTCTTC. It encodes CASSPLLAAAYNEQFF.